What follows are 3 T cell receptor beta chains derived from one specimen sequenced in a study of response to subunit inactivated influenza vaccine. Each CDR3 protein gets one entry after TCRdb re-called the RT-PCR reads with MiXCR. The sample includes under 800,000 distinct CDR3 sequences, around 14% seen only once; the top ten take around 7%. The material sequenced was PBMCs from blood, taken 14 to 15 days before vaccination. Source of these receptors: a man aged 50 or older who received an inactivated influenza vaccine.

V usage is TRBV20-1 and J usage is TRBJ2-5; 10 nucleotides line up with TRBD2. The CDR3 runs 15 residues. The V gene end was trimmed by 6 bases and the J gene end by 5 bases; junction bases not matched to a gene: 12. The germline V gene encodes CDR1 DFQATT and CDR2 SNEGSKA (reference sequence). The chain's CDR3 is CSAYQGLADRETQYF. The CDR3 DNA is TGCAGTGCCTATCAAGGACTAGCGGACCGGGAGACCCAGTACTTC.

This chain connects TRBV20-1 to TRBJ1-4; no definite D call. This CDR3 has 11 amino acids. Germline loops: CDR1 DFQATT, CDR2 SNEGSKA (reference sequence). V lost 7 bases and J 5 bases, leaving 8 bases between the germline ends. The CDR3 spells CSVFRNEKLFF. For the CDR3, the DNA is TGCAGTGTGTTTAGAAATGAAAAACTGTTTTTT.

This sequence joins TRBV4-1 and TRBJ2-1; 11 bases align to TRBD2. The CDR3 contains 16 residues. Germline lookup yields CDR1 MGHRA and CDR2 YSYEKL. Trimming took 1 base from V and 5 from J; bases not matched to a gene: 4. DNA for the CDR3: TGCGCCAGCAGCCAAGCTCCGGGACTAGCGGACAATGAGCAGTTCTTC. As protein: CASSQAPGLADNEQFF.